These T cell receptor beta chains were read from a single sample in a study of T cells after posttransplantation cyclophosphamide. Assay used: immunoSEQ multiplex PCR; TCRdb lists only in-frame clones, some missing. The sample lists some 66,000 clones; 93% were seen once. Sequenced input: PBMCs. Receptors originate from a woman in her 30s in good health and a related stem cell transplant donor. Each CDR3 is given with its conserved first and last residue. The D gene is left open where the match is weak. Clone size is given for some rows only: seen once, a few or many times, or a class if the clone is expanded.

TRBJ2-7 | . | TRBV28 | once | CASSPPPWAGYEQYF | TGTGCCAGCAGTCCGCCTCCCTGGGCAGGCTACGAGCAGTACTTC
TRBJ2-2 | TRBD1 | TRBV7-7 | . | CASSLDTGDTGELFF | TGTGCCAGCAGCTTAGATACAGGGGACACCGGGGAGCTGTTTTTT
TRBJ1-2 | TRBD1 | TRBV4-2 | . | CASSPGQGADGYTF | TGTGCCAGCAGCCCCGGACAGGGGGCAGATGGCTACACCTTC
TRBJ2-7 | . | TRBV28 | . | CASRHTEGSSYEQYF | TGTGCCAGCAGGCATACAGAGGGGAGCTCCTACGAGCAGTACTTC
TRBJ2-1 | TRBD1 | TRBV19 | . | CASSPGQGYNEQFF | TGTGCCAGTAGCCCGGGACAGGGCTACAATGAGCAGTTCTTC
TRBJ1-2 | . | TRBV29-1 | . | CSVEDNQIYYGYTF | TGCAGCGTTGAAGATAACCAGATCTACTATGGCTACACCTTC
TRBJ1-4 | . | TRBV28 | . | CASTSQGGSGEKLFF | TGTGCCAGCACATCACAAGGAGGGAGTGGTGAAAAACTGTTTTTT
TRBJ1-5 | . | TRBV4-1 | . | CASSQRTTGGYSNQPQHF | TGCGCCAGCAGCCAACGGACTACCGGCGGTTATAGCAATCAGCCCCAGCATTTT
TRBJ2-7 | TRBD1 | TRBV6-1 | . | CASTPWGRGYEQYF | TGTGCCAGCACCCCTTGGGGCAGGGGGTACGAGCAGTACTTC
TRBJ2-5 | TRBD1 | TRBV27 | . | CASSPGQGGETQYF | TGTGCCAGCAGTCCGGGACAGGGAGGGGAGACCCAGTACTTC
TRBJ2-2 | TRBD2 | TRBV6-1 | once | CASMRTSGGPGELFF | TGTGCCAGCATGAGGACTAGCGGGGGCCCCGGGGAGCTGTTTTTT
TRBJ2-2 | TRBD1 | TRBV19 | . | CASTLRLPGQGAGELFF | TGTGCCAGTACCCTGAGGTTACCGGGACAGGGGGCCGGGGAGCTGTTTTTT
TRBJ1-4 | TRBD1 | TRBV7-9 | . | CASSGQGQWVEKLFF | TGTGCCAGCAGCGGACAGGGGCAGTGGGTTGAAAAACTGTTTTTT
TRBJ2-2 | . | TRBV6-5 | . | CASRQTGRGGELFF | TGTGCCAGCAGACAGACAGGACGAGGGGGGGAGCTGTTTTTT
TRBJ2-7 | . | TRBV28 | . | CATTRTVNYEQYF | TGTGCCACCACGAGGACGGTGAACTACGAGCAGTACTTC
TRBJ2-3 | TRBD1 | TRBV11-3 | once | CASSRTGSFTDTQYF | TGTGCCAGCAGCCGGACAGGGTCGTTCACAGATACGCAGTATTTT